A single sample gave rise to the 29 T cell receptor beta chains below, sequenced in a study of T-cell reconstitution after alpha-beta-depleted transplantation in children. The TCRbeta library incorporated unique molecular identifiers. MiXCR, run by TCRdb on the PCR reads, gives a single entry per CDR3 protein. The table records 350,000 to 400,000 distinct CDR3 sequences, roughly 22% of them present only once. The specimen was PBMCs from the stem cell graft donor, collected from the stem cell graft. These receptors all stem from a human donor who donated a stem cell graft to a child with acute myeloid leukemia.

This clonotype was counted a few times. The chain joins TRBV2 to TRBJ2-7, with 8 bases fitting TRBD2. The germline CDR1 and CDR2 sequences are SNHLY and FYNNEI. This CDR3 has 15 amino acids. The trim removed 6 bases at V and 0 bases at J, leaving 7 bases unmatched. The CDR3 reads CASSRGGGPSYEQYF. The CDR3 region has the DNA TGTGCCAGCAGCCGGGGGGGAGGGCCCTCCTACGAGCAGTACTTC.

The chain employs TRBV18 and TRBJ2-5, with 8 bases matching TRBD2. In germline, CDR1 is KGHSH, CDR2 LQKENI. The CDR3 length is 14 residues. The V and J ends lost 4 bases and 2 bases, in that order; junction bases with no gene match: 3. CDR3 nucleotides: TGTGCCAGCTCACGGGGACTAGAACAAGAGACCCAGTACTTC. This sequence encodes CASSRGLEQETQYF.

CDR3 sequence reads: CSAGNGGTGSNQPQHF. CDR3 DNA sequence: TGCAGTGCTGGCAATGGGGGGACAGGGAGCAATCAGCCCCAGCATTTT. This chain connects TRBV20-1 to TRBJ1-5, with 9 positions matching TRBD1. The CDR3 has 16 amino acids. The J segment lost 1 base and the V segment lost 5 bases, leaving 9 bases of the junction unmatched. Germline V lookup: CDR1 DFQATT, CDR2 SNEGSKA (reference sequence).

J is TRBJ2-2 and V is TRBV27, with 9 bases matching TRBD2. The ends lost 3 bases at V and 3 bases at J; junction bases unmatched: 5. The CDR3 is 16 amino acids. CDR1 MNHEY and CDR2 SMNVEV come from the germline V gene (reference sequence). The CDR3 nucleotides are TGTGCCAGCAGTTTCCTGACTAGCGGATACACCGGGGAGCTGTTTTTT. Protein product: CASSFLTSGYTGELFF.

The CDR3 loop is CASSLVIGVLGGEAFF. CDR3 sequence (DNA): TGTGCCAGCAGCTTAGTTATTGGCGTGCTCGGCGGTGAAGCTTTCTTT. The genes are TRBV11-2 and TRBJ1-1; no reliable D call. Germline V lookup: CDR1 SGHAT, CDR2 FQNNGV. V was trimmed by 1 base and J by 7 bases, leaving 19 bases between them. This CDR3 spans 16 amino acids. Using reference TRBV11-2 and TRBJ1-1 for the parts outside the CDR3, the full variable domain is EAGVAQSPRYKIIEKRQSVAFWCNPISGHATLYWYQQILGQGPKLLIQFQNNGVVDDSQLPKDRFSAERLKGVDSTLKIQPAKLEDSAVYLCASSLVIGVLGGEAFFGQGTRLTVV.

The V call is TRBV12-3 or TRBV12-4, the J call TRBJ1-1, with a tentative D call TRBD1 (6 bases). The CDR3 length is 16 residues. V was pared by 6 bases and J by 1 base, with 18 bases between. This chain's CDR3 is CASSLLGAGRNTEAFF. CDR3 nucleotide sequence: TGTGCCAGCAGCCTGTTGGGGGCTGGGAGGAACACTGAAGCTTTCTTT.

This clonotype occurred a few times. The chain is built from TRBV28 and TRBJ2-7; a weak D match, TRBD1 (5 bases). The germline V gene encodes CDR1 MDHEN and CDR2 SYDVKM. CDR3 length: 12 residues. Trimming removed 8 bases at V and 3 bases at J, with 11 bases between. CDR3 nucleotide sequence: TGTGCCAGCTCGGTCCAGGGCTACGAGCAGTACTTC. It is translated as CASSVQGYEQYF.

In its sample, this clonotype was seen many times. The chain links TRBV3-1 to TRBJ2-1; 10 nucleotides align to TRBD2. From germline, CDR1 is LGHDT and CDR2 YNNKEL (reference sequence). V lost 2 bases, J lost 4 bases, and 5 bases stayed unmatched. This CDR3 is 16 amino acids long. As DNA, the CDR3 is TGTGCCAGCAGCCAAAGGACTAGCGGAACTTACAATGAGCAGTTCTTC. It is translated as CASSQRTSGTYNEQFF.

This clonotype was picked up a small number of times. The V call is TRBV6-1, the J call TRBJ2-7, with 10 bases aligning to TRBD2. Germline trimming cut 10 bases from V and 0 bases from J; bases unmatched to any gene: 12. Germline V gene sequence: CDR1 MNHNS, CDR2 SASEGT. The CDR3 extends over 16 amino acids. The CDR3 sequence is CATTRRASGSSYEQYF. The CDR3 bases are TGTGCCACCACGAGGAGGGCTAGCGGGAGCTCCTACGAGCAGTACTTC.

This clonotype has a count of ten or more. This rearrangement joins TRBV20-1 to TRBJ2-7; 8 positions agree with TRBD2. Germline V gives CDR1 DFQATT, CDR2 SNEGSKA (reference sequence). The V gene end was trimmed by 5 bases and the J gene end by 5 bases; junction bases not matched to a gene: 8. This CDR3 has 13 residues. CDR3 sequence (DNA): TGCAGTGCTGGGTTAGCGGGACTGAACGAGCAGTACTTC. It codes for CSAGLAGLNEQYF.

This sequence joins TRBV9 and TRBJ2-7, with 9 bases that match TRBD1. Germline CDR1 reads SGDLS; CDR2 reads YYNGEE. Trimming cost V 7 bases and J 6 bases; bases outside gene matches: 11. The CDR3 has 14 residues. The CDR3 DNA is TGTGCCAGCGGACGGGGGACAGGGATTTCCGAGCAGTACTTC. The encoded protein is CASGRGTGISEQYF.

This chain connects TRBV6-4 to TRBJ2-3; 8 nucleotides align to TRBD1. The CDR3 contains 15 residues. Germline lookup yields CDR1 MRHNA and CDR2 SNTAGT. V gave up 6 bases and J gave up 1 base; unmatched junction bases: 6. CDR3 bases: TGTGCCAGCAGGCGGACAGGGTCCCGCACAGATACGCAGTATTTT. Amino acids: CASRRTGSRTDTQYF.

This clonotype was picked up a small number of times. Here the CDR3 DNA reads TGCGCCAGCAGCCAGGCCCTCCCGGAGACCCAGTACTTC. Protein sequence: CASSQALPETQYF. The chain has TRBV4-1 and TRBJ2-5, with D unclear. Looked up from germline, CDR1 is MGHRA and CDR2 is YSYEKL. Trimming cost V 3 bases and J 5 bases, with 10 bases left between them. The CDR3 has 13 residues.

This clonotype was observed a few times. This chain joins TRBV12-3 or TRBV12-4 and TRBJ2-6; no definite D call. CDR3 length equals 11 residues. Trimming cost V 3 bases and J 15 bases, with 9 bases left between them. DNA for the CDR3: TGTGCCAGCAGTTTGGGGTCCGACCTGACTTTC. Its translation is CASSLGSDLTF.

The table lists this clonotype with a few counts. The rearrangement uses TRBV29-1 and TRBJ2-7; 7 bases agree with TRBD2. The CDR3 runs to 14 residues. Germline V gives CDR1 SQVTM, CDR2 ANQGSEA. The V segment lost 6 bases and the J segment 2 bases; nucleotides outside the gene matches: 10. The CDR3 loop reads CSVSGGLAAYEQYF. CDR3 sequence (DNA): TGCAGCGTATCAGGCGGGCTAGCGGCCTACGAGCAGTACTTC.

This clonotype was seen only a few times. The chain recombines TRBV20-1 with TRBJ1-5, with D possibly matching TRBD1 (6 bases). CDR3 length equals 15 residues. CDR1 is DFQATT, CDR2 SNEGSKA, per germline (reference sequence). Trimming shortened V by 4 bases and J by 4 bases, and 17 bases separated the two germline ends. The CDR3 is CSATRSGGGNQPQHF. The CDR3 bases are TGCAGTGCTACCCGATCCGGAGGGGGGAATCAGCCCCAGCATTTT.

This clonotype was seen at least ten times. The CDR3 nucleotides read TGTGCCAGCAGCTTAACCGGGACTAGCGGATACAATGAGCAGTTCTTC. This gives the protein CASSLTGTSGYNEQFF. The J gene is TRBJ2-1, the V gene TRBV7-2; 11 bases are a match to TRBD2. Germline V CDR1 and CDR2: SGHTA, FQGNSA. The V gene end was trimmed by 2 bases and the J gene end by 4 bases; junction bases not matched to a gene: 4. The CDR3 is 16 amino acids.

This clonotype has just a few counts. The gene calls are TRBV28 and TRBJ2-5, with a tentative D call TRBD1 (6 bases). CDR1 and CDR2 (germline): MDHEN, SYDVKM. The germline V and J ends were trimmed by 1 base and 3 bases, with 9 bases remaining between them. There are 14 residues in the CDR3. CDR3 loop: CASSLFPGEETQYF. CDR3 in DNA: TGTGCCAGCAGTTTATTCCCAGGGGAAGAGACCCAGTACTTC.

This clonotype came up a few times. The chain links TRBV10-3 to TRBJ2-7; weak D call: TRBD1 (6 bases). Trimming stripped 0 bases from V and 2 bases from J, with 14 bases between. Germline assignment: CDR1 ENHRY and CDR2 SYGVKD. There are 16 residues in the CDR3. The CDR3 DNA sequence: TGTGCCATCAGTGAGTCGGACCCAAGGGACACCTACGAGCAGTACTTC. Encoded protein: CAISESDPRDTYEQYF.

This clonotype was counted between two and nine times. The chain combines TRBV6-5 with TRBJ2-5, with 7 nucleotides matching TRBD2. The germline V gene has CDR1 MNHEY and CDR2 SVGAGI. V was clipped by 2 bases and J by 5 bases; unmatched bases: 14. The CDR3 loop spans 17 amino acids. The CDR3 here is CASSYDWWEGRPETQYF. The CDR3 coding sequence is TGTGCCAGCAGTTACGATTGGTGGGAGGGCCGGCCTGAGACCCAGTACTTC.

This clonotype has just one count. The V and J genes are TRBV12-3 or TRBV12-4 and TRBJ2-7, with 8 bases fitting TRBD2. The V and J ends lost 8 bases and 3 bases, in that order; junction bases with no gene match: 6. CDR3 length equals 13 residues. CDR3 loop: CASGLAGGYEQYF. CDR3 in DNA: TGTGCCAGCGGCCTTGCGGGGGGCTACGAGCAGTACTTC.

The gene calls are TRBV7-9 and TRBJ2-2, with TRBD1 matching over 7 bases. The J segment lost 9 bases and the V segment lost 6 bases, leaving 7 bases of the junction unmatched. Germline V gene data show CDR1 as SEHNR and CDR2 as FQNEAQ (reference sequence). The CDR3 is 13 residues long. CDR3 coding DNA: TGTGCCAGCAGTTCCGACAGGGACCGGGAGCTGTTTTTT. This gives the protein CASSSDRDRELFF.

The chain employs TRBV7-2 and TRBJ2-2; 7 bases agree with TRBD2. V was pared by 2 bases and J by 1 base, with 4 bases of the junction left unmatched. Looked up from germline, CDR1 is SGHTA and CDR2 is FQGNSA. There are 16 residues in the CDR3. The CDR3 nucleotides are TGTGCCAGCAGCTTACAGTCTAGCGGGAACACCGGGGAGCTGTTTTTT. It specifies CASSLQSSGNTGELFF.

This clonotype was counted only a few times. The V and J genes are TRBV4-1 and TRBJ2-7, with a tentative D call TRBD1 (5 bases). Germline CDR1 MGHRA, CDR2 YSYEKL. Trimming pared 4 bases from V and 0 bases from J, leaving 10 bases between. This CDR3 region has 14 residues. The chain's CDR3 is CASSPVDNSYEQYF. CDR3 in DNA: TGCGCCAGCAGCCCCGTGGACAACTCCTACGAGCAGTACTTC.

J is TRBJ2-7 and V is TRBV29-1; 7 nucleotides line up with TRBD2. The CDR3 contains 13 residues. Germline V gives CDR1 SQVTM, CDR2 ANQGSEA. The trim removed 4 bases at V and 7 bases at J, leaving 10 bases unmatched. The CDR3 protein is CSVGWVVGGEQYF. In DNA, the CDR3 is TGCAGCGTTGGGTGGGTTGTCGGGGGGGAGCAGTACTTC.

In its sample, this clonotype was seen a few times. The rearrangement links TRBV25-1 to TRBJ2-1, with no clear D. Germline V gives CDR1 MGHDK, CDR2 SYGVNS. There are 12 residues in the CDR3. Deletions cut 4 bases from V and 12 bases from J, with 13 bases between. The CDR3 coding sequence is TGTGCCAGCAGTGGCTTGCGGAGCCGGCAGTTCTTC. It yields the protein CASSGLRSRQFF.

Many counts were recorded for this clonotype. The chain recombines TRBV20-1 with TRBJ2-1; 8 bases map to TRBD1. The V segment lost 3 bases and the J segment 10 bases; nucleotides outside the gene matches: 11. CDR3 length: 14 residues. Germline values: CDR1 DFQATT, CDR2 SNEGSKA (reference sequence). The CDR3 here is CSASYPGGRGEQFF. The CDR3 nucleotides are TGCAGTGCTAGTTATCCAGGGGGCCGTGGGGAGCAGTTCTTC.

The chain has TRBV10-3 and TRBJ2-3; D may be TRBD1 or TRBD2 (6 bases each). Trimming took off 7 bases at V and 1 base at J, with 12 bases between the two ends. The CDR3 length is 14 residues. Germline lookup yields CDR1 ENHRY and CDR2 SYGVKD. CDR3 DNA: TGTGCCATCAAGCCGGGGGCGGGCACAGATACGCAGTATTTT. It yields the protein CAIKPGAGTDTQYF.

This clonotype was found a few times. The chain has TRBV18 and TRBJ1-1; 7 nucleotides match TRBD1. CDR1 is KGHSH, CDR2 LQKENI, per germline. There are 17 residues in the CDR3. With 4 bases clipped from V and 0 bases from J, the junction kept 11 bases outside the gene matches. The CDR3 coding sequence is TGTGCCAGCTCACGTGTTACGGGACAGACTATGAACACTGAAGCTTTCTTT. Its protein product is CASSRVTGQTMNTEAFF.